This entry lists 31 T cell receptor beta chains sequenced from one sample in a study of cytomegalovirus exposure and HLA in healthy donors. PCR primers comprised 60 Vbeta and 13 Jbeta primers. Repertoires were generated with immunoSEQ multiplex PCR, while TCRdb's copy carries only in-frame clones and drops some. Here the sample spans approximately 100,000 clones, 60% to 75% being singletons. Sample: PBMCs. The receptors come from a man aged 40-50 years in good health and CMV-seropositive.

This clone was counted between two and nine times. The conserved final phenylalanine or tryptophan is absent from the CDR3, which likely points to a read error. The limits of the CDR3 on the DNA are not certain, so only TCRdb's listed CDR3 is given. The chain has TRBV4-3 and TRBJ2-7; the D call of TRBD1 is as the table states it, not checked on the DNA. Both ends counted, the CDR3 spans 8 residues. Germline CDR1 reads LGHNA; CDR2 reads YSLEER. The CDR3 protein is CASSQLGG.

The chain employs TRBV5-1 and TRBJ1-1; perhaps TRBD1 as D (6 bases). The CDR3 runs to 16 residues. The germline CDR1 and CDR2 sequences are SGHRS and YFSETQ. The germline V and J ends were trimmed by 2 bases and 1 base, with 15 bases remaining between them. The CDR3 spells CASSFPSQGRNTEAFF. Written as DNA, the CDR3 is TGCGCCAGCAGCTTCCCCTCACAGGGACGGAACACTGAAGCTTTCTTT. The entire variable domain, with the rest obtained from reference TRBV5-1 and TRBJ1-1, is as follows: KAGVTQTPRYLIKTRGQQVTLSCSPISGHRSVSWYQQTPGQGLQFLFEYFSETQRNKGNFPGRFSGRQFSNSRSEMNVSTLELGDSALYLCASSFPSQGRNTEAFFGQGTRLTVV.

The chain has TRBV7-9 and TRBJ2-2; 9 bases agree with TRBD1. Germline CDR1 reads SEHNR; CDR2 reads FQNEAQ (reference sequence). The CDR3 runs to 18 residues. The V gene end was trimmed by 0 bases and the J gene end by 3 bases; junction bases not matched to a gene: 8. CDR3 amino acids: CASSLAALGTGHTGELFF. In DNA form, the CDR3 reads TGTGCCAGCAGCTTAGCAGCTCTCGGGACAGGGCACACCGGGGAGCTGTTTTTT.

The chain links TRBV7-8 to TRBJ1-1; TRBD1 aligns across 12 bases. The CDR3 is 16 amino acids. Germline V gene sequence: CDR1 SGHVS, CDR2 FQNEAQ. J was trimmed by 0 bases and V by 4 bases; bases with no gene match: 3. The CDR3 loop reads CASSWGTGGMNTEAFF. In nucleotides, the CDR3 is TGTGCCAGCAGCTGGGGGACAGGGGGCATGAACACTGAAGCTTTCTTT. The full variable domain, its missing parts supplied by reference TRBV7-8 and TRBJ1-1, is GAGVSQSPRYKVAKRGQDVALRCDPISGHVSLFWYQQALGQGPEFLTYFQNEAQLDKSGLPSDRFFAERPEGSVSTLKIQRTQQEDSAVYLCASSWGTGGMNTEAFFGQGTRLTVV.

The rearrangement joins TRBV2 to TRBJ1-2; no definite D call. From germline, CDR1 is SNHLY and CDR2 FYNNEI. CDR3 length equals 12 residues. The V end was cut by 6 bases, the J end by 4 bases, with 9 bases between. As DNA, the CDR3 is TGTGCCAGCAGGGAATTGGCCTATGGCTACACCTTC. It yields the protein CASRELAYGYTF.

This sequence joins TRBV11-2 and TRBJ2-1; 10 bases align to TRBD2. There are 16 residues in the CDR3. The germline V gene has CDR1 SGHAT and CDR2 FQNNGV. J gave up 7 bases and V 0 bases, and 6 bases lay outside the gene matches. The CDR3 is CASSLEAGGTLNEQFF. DNA for the CDR3: TGTGCCAGCAGCTTAGAAGCGGGAGGGACCCTGAATGAGCAGTTCTTC.

The rearrangement uses TRBV19 and TRBJ1-2, with 10 bases identical to TRBD1. The CDR3 consists of 11 residues. Germline-derived CDR1 and CDR2 are LNHDA and SQIVND (reference sequence). The trim removed 8 bases at V and 7 bases at J, leaving 1 base unmatched. The CDR3 is CASGTGAGYTF. CDR3 DNA: TGTGCCAGTGGGACAGGGGCTGGCTACACCTTC.

This chain joins TRBV5-1 and TRBJ1-5; a possible D gene is TRBD1 (6 bases). Trimming took off 7 bases at V and 5 bases at J, with 13 bases between the two ends. The length of the CDR3 is 13 residues. Germline CDR1 and CDR2: SGHRS and YFSETQ. The CDR3 nucleotides are TGCGCCAGCCGCAGGGGTAACGATCAGCCCCAGCATTTT. This codes for CASRRGNDQPQHF.

The gene calls are TRBV28 and TRBJ1-3; D ambiguous. The CDR3 length is 15 residues. The V and J ends lost 6 bases and 0 bases respectively, with 12 bases between them. The germline gives CDR1 MDHEN, CDR2 SYDVKM. CDR3 in amino acids: CASRAGSLSGNTIYF. In DNA, the CDR3 is TGTGCCAGCAGGGCAGGATCCCTCTCTGGAAACACCATATATTTT.

The chain is built from TRBV21-1 and TRBJ1-5; the D call in the table, TRBD1, was not verified against the DNA. TRBV21-1 is given as a pseudogene. CDR3 length: 17 amino acids. For the CDR3, the DNA is TGTGCCAGCAGCAAAGAGCGGCGCGAGGGGGGCAATCAGCCCCAGCATTTT. Translated: CASSKERREGGNQPQHF.

As DNA, the CDR3 is TGTGCCACCAGCCGACAAACAGGGAGCACCGGGGAGCTGTTTTTT. It specifies CATSRQTGSTGELFF. The V call is TRBV15, the J call TRBJ2-2; a weak D match, TRBD1 (6 bases). Germline assignment: CDR1 LNHNV and CDR2 YYDKDF (reference sequence). V gave up 5 bases and J gave up 4 bases, with 14 bases separating them. The CDR3 loop spans 15 amino acids.

This chain connects TRBV13 to TRBJ2-3; D call uncertain. The CDR3 runs to 14 residues. Germline-derived CDR1 and CDR2 are PRHDT and FYEKMQ (reference sequence). The V and J ends lost 4 bases and 4 bases respectively, with 12 bases between them. The CDR3 here is CASSWADTADTQYF. The CDR3 DNA reads as TGTGCCAGCAGCTGGGCCGACACCGCAGATACGCAGTATTTT.

This clone has just a few counts. The chain combines TRBV6-5 with TRBJ1-1; a weak D match, TRBD1 (5 bases). The CDR3 is made up of 13 amino acids. CDR1 and CDR2 from the germline V gene are MNHEY and SVGAGI. The V end was cut by 6 bases, the J end by 0 bases, with 8 bases between. CDR3 nucleotide sequence: TGTGCCAGCAGCCCGACAGTGAACACTGAAGCTTTCTTT. Its protein product is CASSPTVNTEAFF.

This clone was picked up a small number of times. CDR3 sequence: CASSPSQGFNNEQFF. The CDR3 bases are TGTGCCAGCTCACCATCACAGGGGTTTAACAATGAGCAGTTCTTC. The chain links TRBV18 to TRBJ2-1; 7 bases match TRBD1. The CDR3 sequence is 15 residues long. The trim removed 2 bases at V and 5 bases at J, leaving 6 bases unmatched. Germline lookup yields CDR1 KGHSH and CDR2 LQKENI.

This clone was seen just once. The chain employs TRBV13 and TRBJ2-7, with a tentative D call TRBD2 (6 bases). The CDR3 totals 15 residues. Trimming pared 0 bases from V and 4 bases from J, leaving 13 bases between. Germline lookup yields CDR1 PRHDT and CDR2 FYEKMQ (reference sequence). CDR3 nucleotide sequence: TGTGCCAGCAGCTTAGGAGTGGGGGGATTTTACGAGCAGTACTTC. This encodes CASSLGVGGFYEQYF.

The rearrangement links TRBV4-3 to TRBJ2-1; possibly TRBD1 for D (5 bases). The CDR3 extends over 17 amino acids. Germline CDR1 and CDR2: LGHNA and YSLEER. V was trimmed by 0 bases and J by 0 bases, leaving 12 bases between them. The CDR3 reads CASSQDGTGLSYNEQFF. In DNA, the CDR3 is TGCGCCAGCAGCCAAGATGGTACAGGCCTCTCCTACAATGAGCAGTTCTTC.

The V and J genes are TRBV7-3 and TRBJ2-3; no clear D. Trimming shortened V by 5 bases and J by 4 bases, and 10 bases separated the two germline ends. Germline V gene lookup returns CDR1 SGHTA and CDR2 FQGTGA. The CDR3 is 13 residues long. CDR3 loop: CASSPRQADTQYF. CDR3 nucleotide sequence: TGTGCCAGCAGCCCCAGACAAGCAGATACGCAGTATTTT.

The chain recombines TRBV9 with TRBJ2-7; D not certain. CDR3 length: 15 residues. Germline V gene lookup returns CDR1 SGDLS and CDR2 YYNGEE. Trimming removed 3 bases at V and 2 bases at J, with 15 bases between. The CDR3 bases are TGTGCCAGCAGCGAGACCTCGGATAGCCCCTACGAGCAGTACTTC. Its protein product is CASSETSDSPYEQYF.

The V gene is TRBV4-1, the J gene TRBJ2-5; TRBD2 aligns across 10 bases. CDR1 MGHRA and CDR2 YSYEKL come from the germline V gene. CDR3 length: 15 amino acids. J was trimmed by 0 bases and V by 8 bases; bases with no gene match: 6. The CDR3 reads CASARTSGNQETQYF. In DNA, the CDR3 is TGCGCCAGCGCCAGGACTAGCGGAAACCAAGAGACCCAGTACTTC.

The genes are TRBV5-5 and TRBJ2-2; 10 nucleotides match TRBD2. V was clipped by 1 base and J by 4 bases; unmatched bases: 10. Germline CDR1 reads SGHKS; CDR2 reads YYEKEE (reference sequence). The CDR3 is 18 amino acids. Here the CDR3 DNA reads TGTGCCAGCAGCTTGTCCCAACCGGGACTAGCGTCCACCGGGGAGCTGTTTTTT. This encodes CASSLSQPGLASTGELFF.

This chain links TRBV7-2 with TRBJ2-1; 11 bases fit TRBD2. Germline CDR1 SGHTA, CDR2 FQGNSA. The J segment lost 7 bases and the V segment lost 6 bases, leaving 8 bases of the junction unmatched. The CDR3 runs 15 residues. This CDR3 is CASSSTSGVLNEQFF. The CDR3 DNA reads as TGTGCCAGCAGTTCGACTAGCGGGGTGCTAAATGAGCAGTTCTTC. Looking up the rest from reference TRBV7-2 and TRBJ2-1 gives the full variable domain: GAGVSQSPSNKVTEKGKDVELRCDPISGHTALYWYRQSLGQGLEFLIYFQGNSAPDKSGLPSDRFSAERTGGSVSTLTIQRTQQEDSAVYLCASSSTSGVLNEQFFGPGTRLTVL.

This clone is a singleton in its sample. The chain uses TRBV7-9 and TRBJ2-7; 9 bases align to TRBD2. The CDR3 runs to 15 residues. Germline-derived CDR1 and CDR2 are SEHNR and FQNEAQ (reference sequence). CDR3 nucleotide sequence: TGTTCCAGCAGCTTAGGCCTTAGCGGGAGATACGAGCAGTACGTC. Its protein is CSSSLGLSGRYEQYV.

The CDR3 region is CASSSGREETQYF. In nucleotides, the CDR3 is TGTGCCAGCAGTAGCGGGAGGGAAGAGACCCAGTACTTC. This chain joins TRBV7-3 and TRBJ2-5; 11 bases line up with TRBD2. Trimming at V came to 6 bases and at J to 3 bases, leaving 0 bases not matched to a gene. Germline-derived CDR1 and CDR2 are SGHTA and FQGTGA. CDR3 size: 13 residues.

This chain uses TRBV27 with TRBJ2-7; 9 bases line up with TRBD1. The CDR3 covers 15 residues. Looked up from germline, CDR1 is MNHEY and CDR2 is SMNVEV (reference sequence). V lost 4 bases to trimming and J lost 9 bases; unmatched junction nucleotides: 13. The DNA for the CDR3 is TGTGCCAGCAGTTCGCCGGGACAGGGAGGAATAGGGCAGTACTTC. Encoded protein: CASSSPGQGGIGQYF.

The J gene is TRBJ2-2, the V gene TRBV7-9, with D maybe TRBD2 (6 bases). The CDR3 spans 15 residues. Germline CDR1 reads SEHNR; CDR2 reads FQNEAQ (reference sequence). Deletions cut 1 base from V and 4 bases from J, with 10 bases between. CDR3 residues: CASSLGGGGTGELFF. CDR3 in DNA: TGTGCCAGCAGCTTAGGGGGAGGAGGCACCGGGGAGCTGTTTTTT.

V usage is TRBV13 and J usage is TRBJ2-1, with D unclear. V lost 4 bases and J 3 bases, leaving 10 bases between the germline ends. The CDR3 totals 14 residues. Germline loops: CDR1 PRHDT, CDR2 FYEKMQ (reference sequence). CDR3 DNA sequence: TGTGCCAGCAGCTACCAACAAGACTACAATGAGCAGTTCTTC. Its protein is CASSYQQDYNEQFF.

The chain combines TRBV11-2 with TRBJ2-5; D gene ambiguous. Trimming pared 2 bases from V and 7 bases from J, leaving 11 bases between. This CDR3 is 13 amino acids long. Per the germline V gene, CDR1 is SGHAT and CDR2 is FQNNGV. CDR3 loop: CASSLLGVGTQYF. In DNA form, the CDR3 reads TGTGCCAGCAGCTTACTAGGCGTGGGGACCCAGTACTTC.

This clone has just one count. The chain carries TRBV2 and TRBJ1-1; 9 bases fit TRBD1. V was pared by 9 bases and J by 1 base, with 12 bases of the junction left unmatched. In germline, CDR1 is SNHLY, CDR2 FYNNEI. The CDR3 is made up of 16 amino acids. CDR3 in DNA: TGTGCCAGTTTGACAGGGGGGATAGAGTCGAACACTGAAGCTTTCTTT. Encoded protein: CASLTGGIESNTEAFF.

The chain is built from TRBV19 and TRBJ2-7; weak D call: TRBD2 (6 bases). V dropped 3 bases and J dropped 5 bases, with 17 bases sitting between them. Germline V gene data show CDR1 as LNHDA and CDR2 as SQIVND (reference sequence). The CDR3 is 15 amino acids. CDR3 DNA: TGTGCCAGTAGTATGGTGGGGACTCCCAACCACGAGCAGTACTTC. This encodes CASSMVGTPNHEQYF.

This chain links TRBV5-1 with TRBJ2-5, with 9 bases that match TRBD2. The V gene end was trimmed by 0 bases and the J gene end by 7 bases; junction bases not matched to a gene: 10. The length of the CDR3 is 16 residues. Germline V gene sequence: CDR1 SGHRS, CDR2 YFSETQ. CDR3 in amino acids: CASSLAEGAGGGTQYF. CDR3 DNA: TGCGCCAGCAGCTTGGCCGAGGGAGCGGGAGGAGGGACCCAGTACTTC. Using reference TRBV5-1 and TRBJ2-5 for the parts outside the CDR3, the full variable domain is KAGVTQTPRYLIKTRGQQVTLSCSPISGHRSVSWYQQTPGQGLQFLFEYFSETQRNKGNFPGRFSGRQFSNSRSEMNVSTLELGDSALYLCASSLAEGAGGGTQYFGPGTRLLVL.

V gene TRBV6-1 combines with J gene TRBJ1-5; tentatively, D is TRBD1 (6 bases). Trimming shortened V by 0 bases and J by 6 bases, and 12 bases separated the two germline ends. Germline values: CDR1 MNHNS, CDR2 SASEGT. The CDR3 covers 15 residues. CDR3 DNA sequence: TGTGCCAGCAGTGAAGCGACGGGGGGCACTCAGCCCCAGCATTTT. Translation: CASSEATGGTQPQHF.